The 15 T cell receptor beta chains listed next were all sequenced from one sample in a study of T cells in Graves' hyperthyroidism and ophthalmopathy. There were TCR beta CDR3 regions amplified from RNA transcripts. HTBI primers were used for first-round RT-PCR of the TCR CDR3. A single record per CDR3 protein comes from TCRdb applying MiXCR to the multiplex PCR reads. The table records a few hundred thousand distinct CDR3 sequences, 15% to 18% of them present only once. Sequenced sample: blood. These TCRs come from a woman in her 30s with Graves' hyperthyroidism.

This clonotype was counted only a few times. The V call is TRBV10-3, the J call TRBJ2-7; 9 bases are shared with TRBD2. The length of the CDR3 is 13 residues. Germline lookup yields CDR1 ENHRY and CDR2 SYGVKD. The V segment lost 5 bases and the J segment 4 bases; nucleotides outside the gene matches: 3. The CDR3 DNA sequence: TGTGCCATCAGTTTAGCGGGGGTATACGAGCAGTACTTC. Translation gives CAISLAGVYEQYF.

A note on this clonotype: The junction shows a germline mismatch at one end, possibly a read error. The V and J genes are TRBV28 and TRBJ2-7, with 10 bases identical to TRBD1. Germline values: CDR1 MDHEN, CDR2 SYDVKM. CDR3 length: 13 amino acids. The CDR3, as DNA: TGTGCCAGCGGAAGTGGAGTCACGGACAGGGGGAGCTTC. The encoded protein is CASGSGVTDRGSF.

This clonotype was seen more than once but under ten times. The chain couples TRBV10-3 to TRBJ2-7; the match to TRBD2 covers 9 bases. Germline trimming cut 8 bases from V and 4 bases from J; bases unmatched to any gene: 12. This CDR3 is built from 15 residues. The germline V gene has CDR1 ENHRY and CDR2 SYGVKD. CDR3 DNA: TGTGCCATCTCCGCGAGTACGAGCGGGGGGTACGAGCAGTACTTC. Protein: CAISASTSGGYEQYF.

This clonotype has only one observation. Mismatch with germline at one junction end may stem from a read error. The rearrangement uses TRBV2 and TRBJ2-7; 14 nucleotides align to TRBD2. CDR1 and CDR2 from the germline V gene are SNHLY and FYNNEI. The CDR3 sequence is 14 residues long. The chain's CDR3 is CASSQVPGLAGANF. The CDR3 nucleotides read TGTGCCAGCAGCCAGGTACCGGGACTAGCGGGAGCGAACTTC. The full variable domain, completed using reference TRBV2 and TRBJ2-7, is EPEVTQTPSHQVTQMGQEVILRCVPISNHLYFYWYRQILGQKVEFLVSFYNNEISEKSEIFDDQFSVERPDGSNFTLKIRSTKLEDSAMYFCASSQVPGLAGANFGPGTRLTVT.

The table lists this clonotype with many counts. The gene calls are TRBV6-1 and TRBJ2-7; TRBD1 agrees at 10 bases. Germline CDR1 is MNHNS and CDR2 is SASEGT. The CDR3 sequence is 15 residues long. Trimming cost V 6 bases and J 1 base; bases outside gene matches: 6. The CDR3 bases are TGTGCCAGCAGCAACCGGGACAGGGGATCCTACGAGCAGTACTTC. It codes for CASSNRDRGSYEQYF.

The rearrangement links TRBV10-3 to TRBJ2-3; TRBD1 agrees at 8 bases. CDR3 length equals 13 residues. The germline V gene has CDR1 ENHRY and CDR2 SYGVKD. V dropped 10 bases and J dropped 5; count of bases not matched to a gene: 8. For the CDR3, the DNA is TGTGCCACATCGACAGGGGCATTAGATACGCAGTATTTT. Translated: CATSTGALDTQYF.

As for this clonotype: A read error may be the cause here, since a much bigger clone is one base away. CDR3 residues: CSARELAGPAYVERYF. CDR3 in DNA: TGCAGTGCTAGAGAACTAGCGGGACCAGCCTACGTAGAGCGGTACTTC. The chain recombines TRBV20-1 with TRBJ2-7; 10 nucleotides line up with TRBD2. Looked up from germline, CDR1 is DFQATT and CDR2 is SNEGSKA (reference sequence). The CDR3 totals 16 residues.

This clonotype was observed at least ten times. The genes are TRBV27 and TRBJ2-3; D unclear. This CDR3 has 14 amino acids. Trimming took off 0 bases at V and 1 base at J, with 5 bases between the two ends. CDR1 is MNHEY, CDR2 SMNVEV, per germline (reference sequence). This CDR3 reads CASSLSWGTDTQYF. The CDR3 region has the DNA TGTGCCAGCAGTTTATCGTGGGGCACAGATACGCAGTATTTT.

This clonotype appeared many times. The chain recombines TRBV6-1 with TRBJ2-1, with TRBD2 matching over 11 bases. This CDR3 region has 15 residues. V lost 6 bases and J lost 7; bases outside the gene matches: 8. In germline, CDR1 is MNHNS, CDR2 SASEGT. CDR3 coding DNA: TGTGCCAGCAGCGCCACTAGCGGGAGCTCAAATGAGCAGTTCTTC. It yields the protein CASSATSGSSNEQFF.

The V call is TRBV6-2 or TRBV6-3, the J call TRBJ2-1, with 10 nucleotides matching TRBD1. The length of the CDR3 is 16 residues. Germline loops: CDR1 MNHEY, CDR2 SVGEGT. V gave up 1 base and J gave up 1 base; unmatched junction bases: 1. The CDR3 region is CASSYWTGGSYNEQFF. Written as DNA, the CDR3 is TGTGCCAGCAGTTACTGGACAGGGGGTTCCTACAATGAGCAGTTCTTC.

In its sample, this clonotype was seen once. The V gene is TRBV20-1, the J gene TRBJ2-1, with 14 bases fitting TRBD2. V lost 5 bases to trimming and J lost 2 bases; unmatched junction nucleotides: 14. This CDR3 is 19 amino acids long. Germline V gene sequence: CDR1 DFQATT, CDR2 SNEGSKA (reference sequence). The CDR3 loop is CSAAISGTSGRYTYNEQFF. CDR3 coding DNA: TGCAGTGCTGCCATTTCGGGGACTAGCGGGAGATATACCTACAATGAGCAGTTCTTC.

As concerns this clonotype: A much more abundant neighbour one base away suggests this may be a read error. The V and J genes are TRBV12-3 or TRBV12-4 and TRBJ2-7, with D tentatively TRBD1 (6 bases). The V end lost 4 bases, the J end lost 5 bases, and 18 bases lay between the germline ends. The CDR3 runs to 15 residues. The CDR3 DNA is TGTGCCAGCAGTTCCGCACAGGGAGCGCCGGACGAGCAGTACTTC. Its translation is CASSSAQGAPDEQYF.

This clonotype has at least ten counts. The V gene is TRBV7-9, the J gene TRBJ2-1; D is unresolved. The CDR3 spans 13 residues. CDR1 SEHNR and CDR2 FQNEAQ come from the germline V gene (reference sequence). V was cut by 6 bases and J by 10 bases, with 16 bases left in between. The CDR3 region has the DNA TGTGCCAGCAGTCAACCACGGGCCACGGAGCAGTTCTTC. Translation gives CASSQPRATEQFF.

This clonotype was observed a handful of times. The chain combines TRBV20-1 with TRBJ1-1; 7 positions match TRBD1. Germline V CDR1 and CDR2: DFQATT, SNEGSKA (reference sequence). J gave up 6 bases and V 0 bases, and 16 bases lay outside the gene matches. CDR3 size: 17 residues. CDR3 bases: TGCAGTGCTAGAGATCAGGGGGTTGGGGGTTGGTACGCTGAAGCTTTCTTT. This codes for CSARDQGVGGWYAEAFF.

The sample holds many counts of this clonotype. The V and J genes are TRBV20-1 and TRBJ2-1; either TRBD1 or TRBD2 may supply D (5 bases each). This CDR3 comprises 15 residues. Trimming shortened V by 6 bases and J by 4 bases, and 19 bases separated the two germline ends. The germline gives CDR1 DFQATT, CDR2 SNEGSKA (reference sequence). The DNA for the CDR3 is TGCAGTGCCCAAAGTGAGCCCTGGGGGTACAATGAGCAGTTCTTC. This encodes CSAQSEPWGYNEQFF.